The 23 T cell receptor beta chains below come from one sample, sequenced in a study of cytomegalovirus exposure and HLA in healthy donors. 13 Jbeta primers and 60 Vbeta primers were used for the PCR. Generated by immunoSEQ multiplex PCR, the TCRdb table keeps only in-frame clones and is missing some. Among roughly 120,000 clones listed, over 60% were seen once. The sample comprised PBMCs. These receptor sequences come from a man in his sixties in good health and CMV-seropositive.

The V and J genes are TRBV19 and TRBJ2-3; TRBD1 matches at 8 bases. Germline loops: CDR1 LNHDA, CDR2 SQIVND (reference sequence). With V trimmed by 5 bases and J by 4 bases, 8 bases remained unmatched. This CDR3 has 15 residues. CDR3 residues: CASSLGPDRADTQYF. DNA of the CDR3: TGTGCCAGTAGTTTGGGACCGGACAGGGCAGATACGCAGTATTTT. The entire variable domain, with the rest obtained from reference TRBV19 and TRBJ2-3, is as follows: DGGITQSPKYLFRKEGQNVTLSCEQNLNHDAMYWYRQDPGQGLRLIYYSQIVNDFQKGDIAEGYSVSREKKESFPLTVTSAQKNPTAFYLCASSLGPDRADTQYFGPGTRLTVL.

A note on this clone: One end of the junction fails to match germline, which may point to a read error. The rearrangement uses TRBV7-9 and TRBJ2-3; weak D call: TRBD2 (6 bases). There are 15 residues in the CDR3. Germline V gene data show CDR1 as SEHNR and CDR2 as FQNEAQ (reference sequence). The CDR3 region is CASSIAEGGADTQYF. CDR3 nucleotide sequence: TGTGCCAGCAGCATAGCGGAGGGTGGGGCAGATACGCAGTATTTT.

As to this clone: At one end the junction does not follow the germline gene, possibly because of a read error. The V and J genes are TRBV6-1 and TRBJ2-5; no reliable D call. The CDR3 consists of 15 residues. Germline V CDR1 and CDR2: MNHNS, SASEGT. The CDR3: CASSELGQVQKTQYF. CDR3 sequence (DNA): TGTGCCAGCAGTGAACTCGGCCAGGTCCAAAAGACCCAGTACTTC.

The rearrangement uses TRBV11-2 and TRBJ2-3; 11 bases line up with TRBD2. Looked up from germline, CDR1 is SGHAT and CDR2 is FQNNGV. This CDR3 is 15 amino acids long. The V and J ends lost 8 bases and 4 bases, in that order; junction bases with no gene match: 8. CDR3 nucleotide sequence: TGTGCCAGCGCTAGCGGGGGGAGGATGGCAGATACGCAGTATTTT. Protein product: CASASGGRMADTQYF.

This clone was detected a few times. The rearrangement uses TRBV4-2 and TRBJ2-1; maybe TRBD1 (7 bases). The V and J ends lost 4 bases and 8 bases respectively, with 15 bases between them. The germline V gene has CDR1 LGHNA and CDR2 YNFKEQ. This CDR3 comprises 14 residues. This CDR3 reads CASSPNTGDYEQFF. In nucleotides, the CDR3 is TGTGCCAGCAGCCCTAATACAGGGGACTATGAGCAGTTCTTC.

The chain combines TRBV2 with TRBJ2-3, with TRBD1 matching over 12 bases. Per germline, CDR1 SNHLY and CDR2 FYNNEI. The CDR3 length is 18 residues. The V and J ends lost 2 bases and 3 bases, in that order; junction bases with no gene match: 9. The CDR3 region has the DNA TGTGCCAGCAGTGAAATGGCGGGACAGGGGGCGCTTACAGATACGCAGTATTTT. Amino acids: CASSEMAGQGALTDTQYF. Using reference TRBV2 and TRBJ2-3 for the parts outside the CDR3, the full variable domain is EPEVTQTPSHQVTQMGQEVILRCVPISNHLYFYWYRQILGQKVEFLVSFYNNEISEKSEIFDDQFSVERPDGSNFTLKIRSTKLEDSAMYFCASSEMAGQGALTDTQYFGPGTRLTVL.

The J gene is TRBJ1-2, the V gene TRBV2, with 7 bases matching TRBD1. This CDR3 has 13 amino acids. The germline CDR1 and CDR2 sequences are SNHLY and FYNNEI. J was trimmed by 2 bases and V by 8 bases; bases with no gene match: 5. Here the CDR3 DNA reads TGTGCCAGCCGCGAAGGGGGCAACTATGGCTACACCTTC. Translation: CASREGGNYGYTF.

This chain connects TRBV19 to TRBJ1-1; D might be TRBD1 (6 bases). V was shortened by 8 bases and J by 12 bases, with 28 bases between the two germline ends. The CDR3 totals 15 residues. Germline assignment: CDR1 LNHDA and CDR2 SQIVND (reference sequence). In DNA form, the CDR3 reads TGTGCCAGTGGGGGCAGCGGCGGCAGCCCAATTCCAACTTTCTTT. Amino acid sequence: CASGGSGGSPIPTFF.

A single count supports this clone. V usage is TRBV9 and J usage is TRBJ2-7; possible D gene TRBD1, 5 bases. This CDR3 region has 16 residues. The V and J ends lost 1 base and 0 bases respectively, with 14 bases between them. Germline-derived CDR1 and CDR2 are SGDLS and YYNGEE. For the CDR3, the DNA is TGTGCCAGCAGCGTAAGTCTGGGGCCGAGCTCCTACGAGCAGTACTTC. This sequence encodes CASSVSLGPSSYEQYF.

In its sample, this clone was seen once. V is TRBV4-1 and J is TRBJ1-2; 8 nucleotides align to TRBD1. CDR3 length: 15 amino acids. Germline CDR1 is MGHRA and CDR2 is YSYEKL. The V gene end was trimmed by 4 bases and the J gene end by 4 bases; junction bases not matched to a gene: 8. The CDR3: CASSRGQEIAYGYTF. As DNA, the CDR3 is TGCGCCAGCAGCCGGGGACAGGAGATTGCCTATGGCTACACCTTC.

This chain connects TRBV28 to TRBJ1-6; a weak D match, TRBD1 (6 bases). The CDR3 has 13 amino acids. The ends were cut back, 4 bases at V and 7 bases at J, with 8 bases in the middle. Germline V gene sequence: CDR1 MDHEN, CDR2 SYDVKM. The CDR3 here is CASSWTANSPLHF. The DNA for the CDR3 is TGTGCCAGCAGTTGGACAGCCAATTCACCCCTCCACTTT.

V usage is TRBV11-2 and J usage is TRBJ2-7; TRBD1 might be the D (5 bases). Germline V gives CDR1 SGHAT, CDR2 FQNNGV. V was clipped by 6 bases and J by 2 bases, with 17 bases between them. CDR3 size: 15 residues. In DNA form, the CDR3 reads TGTGCCAGCAGGGGAATCAGGGTTCGCCCCTACGAGCAGTACTTC. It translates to CASRGIRVRPYEQYF. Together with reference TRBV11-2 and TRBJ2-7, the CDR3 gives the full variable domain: EAGVAQSPRYKIIEKRQSVAFWCNPISGHATLYWYQQILGQGPKLLIQFQNNGVVDDSQLPKDRFSAERLKGVDSTLKIQPAKLEDSAVYLCASRGIRVRPYEQYFGPGTRLTVT.

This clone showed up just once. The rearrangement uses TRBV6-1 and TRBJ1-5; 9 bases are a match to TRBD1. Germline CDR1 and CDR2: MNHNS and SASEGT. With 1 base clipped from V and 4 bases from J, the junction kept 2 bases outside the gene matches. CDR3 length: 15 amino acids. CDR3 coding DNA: TGTGCCAGCAGTGAAGGGGACAGGGTGAATCAGCCCCAGCATTTT. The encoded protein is CASSEGDRVNQPQHF.

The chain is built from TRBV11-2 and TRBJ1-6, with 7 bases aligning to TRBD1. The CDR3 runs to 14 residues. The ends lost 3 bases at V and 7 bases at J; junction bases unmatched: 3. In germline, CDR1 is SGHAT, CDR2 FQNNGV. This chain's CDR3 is CASSFDRDNSPLHF. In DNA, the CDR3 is TGTGCCAGCAGCTTCGACAGGGACAATTCACCCCTCCACTTT.

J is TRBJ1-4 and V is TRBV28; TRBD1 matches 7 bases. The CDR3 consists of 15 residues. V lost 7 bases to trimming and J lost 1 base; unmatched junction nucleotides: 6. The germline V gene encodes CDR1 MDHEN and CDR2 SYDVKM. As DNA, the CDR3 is TGTGCCAGCACCAAGGGGGCTGTAACTAATGAAAAACTGTTTTTT. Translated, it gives CASTKGAVTNEKLFF.

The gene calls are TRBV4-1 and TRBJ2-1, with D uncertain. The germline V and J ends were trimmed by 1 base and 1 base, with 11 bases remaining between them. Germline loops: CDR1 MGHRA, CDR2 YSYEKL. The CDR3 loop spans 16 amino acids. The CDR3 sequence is CASSQVGLVSYNEQFF. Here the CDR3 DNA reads TGCGCCAGCAGCCAAGTCGGCCTAGTTTCCTACAATGAGCAGTTCTTC.

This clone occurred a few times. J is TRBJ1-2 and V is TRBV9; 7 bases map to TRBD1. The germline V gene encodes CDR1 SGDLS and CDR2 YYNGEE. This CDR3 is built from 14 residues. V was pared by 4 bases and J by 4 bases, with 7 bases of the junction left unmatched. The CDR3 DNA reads TGTGCCAGCAGCCCGGGACAGACCACCTATGGCTACACCTTC. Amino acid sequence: CASSPGQTTYGYTF.

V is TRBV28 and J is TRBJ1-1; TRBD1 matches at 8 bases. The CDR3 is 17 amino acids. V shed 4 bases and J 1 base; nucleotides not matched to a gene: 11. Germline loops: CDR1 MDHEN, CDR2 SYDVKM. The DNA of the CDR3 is TGTGCCAGCAGTTGGAAGACAGGGGATGACGCGAACACTGAAGCTTTCTTT. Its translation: CASSWKTGDDANTEAFF.

CDR3: CASSSRRVPDTQYF. CDR3 DNA sequence: TGCGCCAGCAGCTCCCGGCGGGTCCCAGATACGCAGTATTTT. The rearrangement links TRBV5-1 to TRBJ2-3, with D perhaps matching TRBD2 (5 bases). This CDR3 region has 14 residues. Trimming pared 3 bases from V and 4 bases from J, leaving 12 bases between. Germline CDR1 and CDR2: SGHRS and YFSETQ.

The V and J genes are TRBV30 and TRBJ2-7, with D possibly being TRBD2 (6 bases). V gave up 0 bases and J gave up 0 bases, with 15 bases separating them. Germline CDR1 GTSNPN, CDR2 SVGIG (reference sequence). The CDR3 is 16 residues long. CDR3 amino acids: CAWSVWAGRYSYEQYF. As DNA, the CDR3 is TGTGCCTGGAGTGTATGGGCAGGGAGGTACTCCTACGAGCAGTACTTC.

CDR3 loop: CASSSPSGGAYEQYF. The CDR3 coding sequence is TGTGCCAGCAGCTCACCTAGCGGAGGGGCCTACGAGCAGTACTTC. The rearrangement joins TRBV5-4 to TRBJ2-7; 7 nucleotides align to TRBD2. Germline CDR1 reads SGHNT; CDR2 reads YYREEE (reference sequence). This CDR3 has 15 residues. The junction had 8 bases not matched to a gene; V was cut back by 3 bases and J by 2 bases.

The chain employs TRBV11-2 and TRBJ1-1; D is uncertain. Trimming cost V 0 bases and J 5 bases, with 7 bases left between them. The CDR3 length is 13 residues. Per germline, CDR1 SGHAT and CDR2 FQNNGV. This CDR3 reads CASSLETPTEAFF. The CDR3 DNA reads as TGTGCCAGCAGCTTAGAGACACCAACTGAAGCTTTCTTT.

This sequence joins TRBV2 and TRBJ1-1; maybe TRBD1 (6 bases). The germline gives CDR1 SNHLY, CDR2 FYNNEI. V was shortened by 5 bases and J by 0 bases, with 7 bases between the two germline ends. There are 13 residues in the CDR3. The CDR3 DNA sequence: TGTGCCAGCAGTTCAGGGGTGAACACTGAAGCTTTCTTT. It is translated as CASSSGVNTEAFF.